This T cell receptor (beta chain) comes out of a study of spatial heterogeneity in lung cancer. Looking at the study overall: Every unique TCR and UMI combination, on average, appeared more than ten times in raw reads.

This clonotype has a count of ten or more. Its antigen is as yet unknown. Germline values: CDR1 SGHRS, CDR2 YFSETQ. The junction had 8 bases not matched to a gene; V was cut back by 6 bases and J by 4 bases. The length of the CDR3 is 15 residues. Overall study findings and caveats: Expanded intratumoral alpha and beta TCR counts tracked tumor mutation counts. Coverage was estimated at around 7.3% of tumor T cells for alpha chains and about 13% for beta chains.

Time point indicated: sample taken at primary tumor resection. TCRdb re-derived calls from the 5' RACE reads in MiXCR, one entry per CDR3 protein. The repertoire holds a few thousand distinct CDR3 sequences, 29% seen once, with less than 30% in the top ten. Specimen: lung tumor tissue, collected at surgery. This chain connects TRBV5-1 to TRBJ2-3; 10 bases are shared with TRBD1. This sequence originates from a female donor with early-stage non-small cell lung cancer. The CDR3 here is CASTGDRGAADTQYF. The CDR3 DNA is TGCGCCAGCACCGGGGACAGGGGCGCGGCAGATACGCAGTATTTT.